The rows below give T cell receptor beta chains drawn from one sample of a study of blood T cell repertoires in COVID-19. Here immunoSEQ multiplex PCR was the method, and the copy in TCRdb shows in-frame clones only, minus some. The profile covers around 300,000 clones, with approximately 90% appearing a single time and 1.5% to 2% taken by the ten largest. The sequencing input was peripheral blood. The receptors derive from a woman aged 25 to 39 with COVID-19, enrolled during active disease. The CDR3 runs from the conserved cysteine through the conserved F or W. D genes are given only for firm matches. Part of the rows lack a size; the others show once, few, many or a class for expanded clones.

CDR3 protein: CASRAGDYEQYF
CDR3 DNA: TGCGCCAGCAGGGCCGGGGACTACGAGCAGTACTTC
clone size: once
CDR3 length: 12
J gene: TRBJ2-7
D gene: .
V gene: TRBV10-1

CDR3 protein: CASSFRGQGGYTF
CDR3 DNA: TGTGCCAGCAGCTTCAGGGGGCAAGGGGGCTACACCTTC
clone size: .
CDR3 length: 13
J gene: TRBJ1-2
D gene: TRBD1
V gene: TRBV7-9

CDR3 protein: CASSLAGGFSYGYTF
CDR3 DNA: TGTGCCAGCAGCTTGGCAGGGGGGTTTTCTTATGGCTACACCTTC
clone size: .
CDR3 length: 15
J gene: TRBJ1-2
D gene: TRBD1
V gene: TRBV5-8

CDR3 protein: CASSNRDRVSGNTIYF
CDR3 DNA: TGTGCCAGCAGCAACCGGGACAGGGTTTCTGGAAACACCATATATTTT
clone size: .
CDR3 length: 16
J gene: TRBJ1-3
D gene: TRBD1
V gene: TRBV7-9

CDR3 protein: CASSLSGASNQPQHF
CDR3 DNA: TGCGCCAGCAGCTTGAGCGGGGCTAGCAATCAGCCCCAGCATTTT
clone size: .
CDR3 length: 15
J gene: TRBJ1-5
D gene: .
V gene: TRBV5-1

CDR3 protein: CATSDLPTSGESTDTQYF
CDR3 DNA: TGTGCCACCAGTGATTTGCCTACTAGCGGGGAGAGCACAGATACGCAGTATTTT
clone size: .
CDR3 length: 18
J gene: TRBJ2-3
D gene: TRBD2
V gene: TRBV24-1

CDR3 protein: CASSLTSGGYSYEQYF
CDR3 DNA: TGCGCCAGCAGCTTGACTAGCGGGGGGTACTCCTACGAGCAGTACTTC
clone size: .
CDR3 length: 16
J gene: TRBJ2-7
D gene: TRBD2
V gene: TRBV5-1

CDR3 protein: CASSPPSGRETQYF
CDR3 DNA: TGTGCCAGCTCACCACCATCAGGGCGAGAGACCCAGTACTTC
clone size: .
CDR3 length: 14
J gene: TRBJ2-5
D gene: .
V gene: TRBV18

CDR3 protein: CASSLAPAGGNYNEQFF
CDR3 DNA: TGCGCCAGCAGCTTGGCCCCAGCGGGGGGCAACTACAATGAGCAGTTCTTC
clone size: .
CDR3 length: 17
J gene: TRBJ2-1
D gene: TRBD2
V gene: TRBV5-1

CDR3 protein: CASSLTGYTEAFF
CDR3 DNA: TGTGCCAGCAGCTTAACAGGCTACACTGAAGCTTTCTTT
clone size: .
CDR3 length: 13
J gene: TRBJ1-1
D gene: .
V gene: TRBV7-2

CDR3 protein: CASSQSGRAWYGYTF
CDR3 DNA: TGTGCCAGCAGCCAGTCTGGCAGGGCGTGGTATGGCTACACCTTC
clone size: .
CDR3 length: 15
J gene: TRBJ1-2
D gene: .
V gene: TRBV7-2

CDR3 protein: CASRLTGTPNTEAFF
CDR3 DNA: TGCGCCAGCAGACTAACCGGGACACCTAACACTGAAGCTTTCTTT
clone size: .
CDR3 length: 15
J gene: TRBJ1-1
D gene: .
V gene: TRBV5-1

CDR3 protein: CATSRDSRGGEQFF
CDR3 DNA: TGTGCCACCAGCAGAGATTCCAGGGGAGGGGAGCAGTTCTTC
clone size: .
CDR3 length: 14
J gene: TRBJ2-1
D gene: .
V gene: TRBV15

CDR3 protein: CASSRGHLNTEAFF
CDR3 DNA: TGTGCCAGCAGTCGGGGACACCTGAACACTGAAGCTTTCTTT
clone size: .
CDR3 length: 14
J gene: TRBJ1-1
D gene: .
V gene: TRBV27

CDR3 protein: CASSLFQSQETQYF
CDR3 DNA: TGTGCCAGCAGTTTATTCCAGTCTCAAGAGACCCAGTACTTC
clone size: .
CDR3 length: 14
J gene: TRBJ2-5
D gene: .
V gene: TRBV27

CDR3 protein: CASSLQNSPLHF
CDR3 DNA: TGTGCCAGCAGTTTACAGAATTCACCCCTCCACTTT
clone size: .
CDR3 length: 12
J gene: TRBJ1-6
D gene: .
V gene: TRBV12-3/TRBV12-4

CDR3 protein: CASSLARQSNTEAFF
CDR3 DNA: TGTGCCAGCAGCCTGGCCCGACAGTCGAACACTGAAGCTTTCTTT
clone size: once
CDR3 length: 15
J gene: TRBJ1-1
D gene: .
V gene: TRBV5-5

CDR3 protein: CAWSSGGRSPLHF
CDR3 DNA: TGTGCCTGGAGTTCAGGGGGCCGCTCACCCCTCCACTTT
clone size: .
CDR3 length: 13
J gene: TRBJ1-6
D gene: TRBD1
V gene: TRBV30

CDR3 protein: CASSFEGAREQYF
CDR3 DNA: TGCGCCAGCAGCTTTGAGGGGGCCAGAGAGCAGTACTTC
clone size: once
CDR3 length: 13
J gene: TRBJ2-7
D gene: TRBD1
V gene: TRBV5-1

CDR3 protein: CASSLMRGAQDTEAFF
CDR3 DNA: TGTGCCAGCAGTTTAATGCGGGGCGCTCAGGACACTGAAGCTTTCTTT
clone size: .
CDR3 length: 16
J gene: TRBJ1-1
D gene: .
V gene: TRBV27

CDR3 protein: CASSFGTSGSYEQYF
CDR3 DNA: TGTGCCAGCAGTTTTGGGACTAGCGGTTCCTACGAGCAGTACTTC
clone size: .
CDR3 length: 15
J gene: TRBJ2-7
D gene: TRBD2
V gene: TRBV28

CDR3 protein: CASSSGGRGPPIYGYTF
CDR3 DNA: TGTGCCAGCAGCTCAGGGGGCAGGGGACCGCCAATCTATGGCTACACCTTC
clone size: once
CDR3 length: 17
J gene: TRBJ1-2
D gene: TRBD1
V gene: TRBV7-9

CDR3 protein: CASSLAGYTEAFF
CDR3 DNA: TGTGCCAGCAGTTTAGCGGGCTACACTGAAGCTTTCTTT
clone size: .
CDR3 length: 13
J gene: TRBJ1-1
D gene: .
V gene: TRBV12-3/TRBV12-4

CDR3 protein: CASSASRSNTEAFF
CDR3 DNA: TGTGCCAGCAGCGCCTCTAGATCGAACACTGAAGCTTTCTTT
clone size: .
CDR3 length: 14
J gene: TRBJ1-1
D gene: .
V gene: TRBV9

CDR3 protein: CASSLTGDIQGKTQYF
CDR3 DNA: TGTGCCAGCAGCTTGACAGGGGACATCCAAGGAAAGACCCAGTACTTC
clone size: .
CDR3 length: 16
J gene: TRBJ2-5
D gene: TRBD1
V gene: TRBV5-4

CDR3 protein: CATSDLSDYGYTF
CDR3 DNA: TGTGCCACCAGTGATTTATCAGACTATGGCTACACCTTC
clone size: .
CDR3 length: 13
J gene: TRBJ1-2
D gene: .
V gene: TRBV24-1

CDR3 protein: CASRRYDRKNSPLHF
CDR3 DNA: TGTGCCAGCCGGCGATACGACAGAAAGAATTCACCCCTCCACTTT
clone size: .
CDR3 length: 15
J gene: TRBJ1-6
D gene: .
V gene: TRBV5-5

CDR3 protein: CASSPRNTEAFF
CDR3 DNA: TGTGCCAGCAGCCCCCGGAACACTGAAGCTTTCTTT
clone size: .
CDR3 length: 12
J gene: TRBJ1-1
D gene: .
V gene: TRBV7-9

CDR3 protein: CASSERGIGNQPQHF
CDR3 DNA: TGTGCCAGCAGTGAACGGGGAATTGGCAATCAGCCCCAGCATTTT
clone size: .
CDR3 length: 15
J gene: TRBJ1-5
D gene: .
V gene: TRBV2

CDR3 protein: CASSDWRVDRAVRGYTF
CDR3 DNA: TGTGCCAGCAGTGATTGGAGGGTCGACAGGGCAGTGAGGGGCTACACCTTC
clone size: .
CDR3 length: 17
J gene: TRBJ1-2
D gene: TRBD1
V gene: TRBV6-1

CDR3 protein: CASSSNRGLGEKLFF
CDR3 DNA: TGTGCCAGCAGCTCGAACAGGGGGCTGGGTGAAAAACTGTTTTTT
clone size: .
CDR3 length: 15
J gene: TRBJ1-4
D gene: TRBD1
V gene: TRBV2

CDR3 protein: CASSPGQGARETQYF
CDR3 DNA: TGTGCCAGCAGCCCGGGACAGGGGGCTCGGGAGACCCAGTACTTC
clone size: .
CDR3 length: 15
J gene: TRBJ2-5
D gene: TRBD1
V gene: TRBV5-5

CDR3 protein: CASSIEGNSKKQYF
CDR3 DNA: TGTGCCAGCAGTATAGAGGGAAATTCGAAGAAGCAGTACTTC
clone size: .
CDR3 length: 14
J gene: TRBJ2-7
D gene: .
V gene: TRBV6-5

CDR3 protein: CASSLGRVGGYTF
CDR3 DNA: TGTGCCAGCAGCTTAGGCAGGGTCGGTGGCTACACCTTC
clone size: .
CDR3 length: 13
J gene: TRBJ1-2
D gene: .
V gene: TRBV7-2

CDR3 protein: CASSLEGLAGASTDTQYF
CDR3 DNA: TGCGCCAGCAGCTTGGAGGGACTAGCGGGGGCTAGCACAGATACGCAGTATTTT
clone size: once
CDR3 length: 18
J gene: TRBJ2-3
D gene: TRBD2
V gene: TRBV5-1